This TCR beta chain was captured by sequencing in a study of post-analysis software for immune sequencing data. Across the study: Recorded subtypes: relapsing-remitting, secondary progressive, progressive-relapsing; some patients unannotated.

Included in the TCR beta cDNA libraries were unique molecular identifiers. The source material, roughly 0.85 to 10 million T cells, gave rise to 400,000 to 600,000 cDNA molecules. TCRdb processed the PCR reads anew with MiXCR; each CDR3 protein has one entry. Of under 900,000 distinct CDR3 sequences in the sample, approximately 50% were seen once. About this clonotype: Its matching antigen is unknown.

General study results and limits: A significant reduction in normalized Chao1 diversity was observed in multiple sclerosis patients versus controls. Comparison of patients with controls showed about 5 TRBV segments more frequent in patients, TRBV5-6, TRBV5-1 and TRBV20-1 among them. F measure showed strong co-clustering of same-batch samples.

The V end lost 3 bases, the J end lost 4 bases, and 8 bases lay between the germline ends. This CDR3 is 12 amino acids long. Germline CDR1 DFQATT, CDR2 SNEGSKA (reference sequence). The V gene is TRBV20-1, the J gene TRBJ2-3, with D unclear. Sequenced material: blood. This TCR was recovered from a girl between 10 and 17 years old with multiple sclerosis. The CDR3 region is CSASTAADTQYF. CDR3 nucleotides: TGCAGTGCTAGCACGGCGGCAGATACGCAGTATTTT.